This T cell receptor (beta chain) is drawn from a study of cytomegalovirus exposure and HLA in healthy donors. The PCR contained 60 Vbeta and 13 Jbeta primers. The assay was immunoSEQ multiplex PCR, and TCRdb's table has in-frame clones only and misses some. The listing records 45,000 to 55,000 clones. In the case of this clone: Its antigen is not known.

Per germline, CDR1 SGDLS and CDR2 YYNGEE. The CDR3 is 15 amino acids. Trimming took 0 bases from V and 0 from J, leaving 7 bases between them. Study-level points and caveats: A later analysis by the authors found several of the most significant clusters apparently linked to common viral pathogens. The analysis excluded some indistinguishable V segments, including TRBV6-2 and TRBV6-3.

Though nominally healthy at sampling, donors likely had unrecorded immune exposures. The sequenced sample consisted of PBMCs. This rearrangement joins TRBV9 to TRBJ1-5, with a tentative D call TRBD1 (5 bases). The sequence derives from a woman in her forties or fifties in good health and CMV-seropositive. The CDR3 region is CASSVGQNSNQPQHF. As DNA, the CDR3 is TGTGCCAGCAGCGTAGGACAGAATAGCAATCAGCCCCAGCATTTT.